These 4 T cell receptor beta chains were all obtained from the same sample, sequenced in a study of blood T cell repertoires in COVID-19. Generated by immunoSEQ multiplex PCR, the TCRdb table keeps only in-frame clones and is missing some. The sample yields about 190,000 clones, approximately 85% seen once. Source material: peripheral blood. Receptors were obtained from a woman aged 70-85 years with active or convalescent COVID-19.

This chain joins TRBV10-2 and TRBJ1-2; maybe TRBD1 (6 bases). V was cut by 6 bases and J by 7 bases, with 21 bases left in between. The CDR3 totals 15 residues. The V gene's germline CDR1 is WSHSY and CDR2 SAAADI. CDR3 nucleotides: TGCGCCAGCAGCCTGGGTAAGGCAGGGGACGGTGGCTACACCTTC. Its translation is CASSLGKAGDGGYTF.

J is TRBJ1-2 and V is TRBV7-9; D not certain. The V gene lost 1 base and the J gene lost 4 bases, with 7 bases spanning the gap. CDR1 and CDR2 (germline): SEHNR, FQNEAQ (reference sequence). The CDR3 length is 13 residues. The CDR3 DNA sequence: TGTGCCAGCAGCTTAGACAGCCTCTATGGCTACACCTTC. It encodes CASSLDSLYGYTF.

The gene calls are TRBV28 and TRBJ2-5; D gene uncertain. The CDR3 sequence is 14 residues long. The germline CDR1 and CDR2 sequences are MDHEN and SYDVKM. V was trimmed by 2 bases and J by 2 bases, leaving 9 bases between them. CDR3 sequence (DNA): TGTGCCAGCAGTTTACTTCCAGGACAAGAGACCCAGTACTTC. Encoded protein: CASSLLPGQETQYF.

V gene TRBV24-1 combines with J gene TRBJ2-1, with 8 bases fitting TRBD2. Per germline, CDR1 KGHDR and CDR2 SFDVKD. The V segment lost 0 bases and the J segment 6 bases; nucleotides outside the gene matches: 6. This CDR3 is 16 amino acids long. The CDR3 sequence: CATSDLHGGRRNEQFF. CDR3 nucleotide sequence: TGTGCCACCAGTGATTTGCATGGCGGGAGGCGCAATGAGCAGTTCTTC.